The rows below give T cell receptor beta chains drawn from one sample of a study of blood T cell repertoires in COVID-19. Only in-frame clones appear in the TCRdb table, and some are missing; sequencing was by immunoSEQ multiplex PCR. The data contain 200,000 to 250,000 clones, 80% to 90% of them singletons. Sequencing was carried out using PBMCs or T cells enriched from blood (not recorded which). The receptor source for this set is a woman in her 30s who had been exposed to COVID-19. Each CDR3 is given with its conserved first and last residue. The order of the fields is CDR3 protein, CDR3 DNA, V gene, clone size, D gene, J gene. A D gene is named only where the DNA matches it firmly. A row's size may be missing; if present it is once, few, many or a size class.

CASSSLGAGSNQPQHF TGTGCCAGCAGTTCCCTGGGGGCCGGGAGCAATCAGCCCCAGCATTTT TRBV6-5 . . TRBJ1-5
CAWSVPGDGYTF TGTGCCTGGAGTGTACCCGGAGATGGCTACACCTTC TRBV30 . . TRBJ1-2
CAWSVTGSTEAFF TGTGCCTGGAGTGTAACAGGGAGTACTGAAGCTTTCTTT TRBV30 few . TRBJ1-1
CACEPTGIYEQYF TGTGCCTGTGAACCGACAGGGATCTACGAGCAGTACTTC TRBV30 . TRBD1 TRBJ2-7
CASSVEGRGTLYNEQFF TGTGCCAGCAGCGTAGAGGGGAGGGGGACCTTATACAATGAGCAGTTCTTC TRBV9 few . TRBJ2-1
CASSLGGTASYEQYF TGCGCCAGCAGCTTGGGAGGGACAGCGTCCTACGAGCAGTACTTC TRBV5-1 few TRBD1 TRBJ2-7
CASSQEKSSSYNEQFF TGCGCCAGCAGCCAAGAGAAGTCGAGCTCCTACAATGAGCAGTTCTTC TRBV4-1 . . TRBJ2-1
CASSYTPPTVGTSQIF TGTGCCAGCAGTTACACTCCCCCGACAGTCGGGACTAGCCAAATCTTC TRBV6-5 . TRBD2 TRBJ2-1
CASSVEGELFF TGTGCCAGCAGCGTGGAGGGGGAGCTGTTTTTT TRBV9 . . TRBJ2-2
CASSPVAATYNEQFF TGTGCCAGCAGCCCTGTGGCGGCCACCTACAATGAGCAGTTCTTC TRBV7-6 . . TRBJ2-1
CSVERGTGDNYGYTF TGCAGCGTTGAAAGGGGGACAGGTGATAACTATGGCTACACCTTC TRBV29-1 . TRBD1 TRBJ1-2
CASHRENRGAVF TGCGCCAGTCACAGGGAAAACCGGGGAGCTGTTTTT TRBV5-1 . . TRBJ2-2
CASRGTGVDEQFF TGTGCCAGCAGGGGGACAGGGGTCGATGAGCAGTTCTTC TRBV2 . TRBD1 TRBJ2-1
CSVSGYHDSYNEQFF TGCAGCGTTAGCGGCTACCATGACTCCTACAATGAGCAGTTCTTC TRBV29-1 . . TRBJ2-1
CASTLDRVNTEAFF TGTGCCAGCACCTTGGACAGGGTGAACACTGAAGCTTTCTTT TRBV6-5 once TRBD1 TRBJ1-1
CASSLGGAATNEQFF TGTGCCAGCAGCTTAGGTGGGGCAGCTACGAATGAGCAGTTCTTC TRBV7-3 . . TRBJ2-1
CASSTLSPGDDTEAFF TGTGCCAGCTCAACCCTTTCACCAGGGGATGACACTGAAGCTTTCTTT TRBV18 . . TRBJ1-1
CASSRDRGHNEQFF TGTGCCAGCTCTCGCGACAGGGGACACAATGAGCAGTTCTTC TRBV18 . TRBD1 TRBJ2-1
CASKDRGGYGYTF TGTGCCAGCAAGGACAGGGGAGGGTATGGCTACACCTTC TRBV12-3/TRBV12-4 . TRBD1 TRBJ1-2
CASSALESDTQYF TGTGCCAGCAGTGCCCTAGAGTCAGATACGCAGTATTTT TRBV25-1 . . TRBJ2-3
CASSVRQGDGYTF TGTGCCAGCAGCGTCCGACAGGGAGACGGCTACACCTTC TRBV9 . TRBD1 TRBJ1-2
CASSSGSRNTEAFF TGTGCCAGCAGCTCTGGGAGTCGGAACACTGAAGCTTTCTTT TRBV11-1 . . TRBJ1-1
CASSQTGGAGELFF TGTGCCAGCAGCCAAACCGGGGGGGCCGGGGAGCTGTTTTTT TRBV3-1/TRBV3-2 . TRBD2 TRBJ2-2
CASSLGKKREAQETQYF TGTGCCAGCAGCTTGGGGAAGAAGCGGGAGGCGCAAGAGACCCAGTACTTC TRBV5-5 . TRBD2 TRBJ2-5
CASSSRDNGYNEQFF TGTGCCAGTAGTAGCCGGGACAACGGATACAATGAGCAGTTCTTC TRBV19 once . TRBJ2-1
CASRGDRVTFF TGTGCCAGCAGGGGGGACAGGGTTACTTTCTTT TRBV28 . TRBD1 TRBJ1-1
CASSSSRDRINEQFF TGTGCCAGCAGTTCAAGCCGGGACAGAATCAATGAGCAGTTCTTC TRBV27 . TRBD1 TRBJ2-1
CASSQPTGLADLIYEQYF TGTGCCAGCAGCCAACCCACCGGACTAGCGGATTTGATCTACGAGCAGTACTTC TRBV3-1/TRBV3-2 . TRBD2 TRBJ2-7
CASSLGTVEKLFF TGTGCCAGCAGCTTAGGGACTGTCGAAAAACTGTTTTTT TRBV7-9 . . TRBJ1-4
CAWSDRWEQYF TGTGCCTGGAGTGACCGGTGGGAGCAGTACTTC TRBV30 . . TRBJ2-7
CASSLAGDSNQPQHF TGTGCCAGCAGCTTAGCAGGGGATAGCAATCAGCCCCAGCATTTT TRBV7-9 . . TRBJ1-5
CASSLRPGLEAFF TGTGCCAGCAGTTTACGGCCAGGGCTAGAAGCTTTCTTT TRBV27 . . TRBJ1-1
CASREGAYSNQPQHF TGTGCCAGTAGAGAAGGGGCCTATAGCAATCAGCCCCAGCATTTT TRBV19 . . TRBJ1-5
CASSLQGGHEQYF TGTGCCAGCAGCTTGCAGGGAGGCCACGAGCAGTACTTC TRBV7-8 . . TRBJ2-7
CASSLNQEVRFYGYTF TGTGCCAGCAGCTTGAACCAGGAAGTCAGATTCTATGGCTACACCTTC TRBV5-5 . . TRBJ1-2
CASSEWTGHEKLFF TGTGCCAGCAGTGAATGGACAGGCCATGAAAAACTGTTTTTT TRBV6-1 . TRBD1 TRBJ1-4
CASSLQTSGRADTQYF TGTGCCAGCAGCCTCCAGACTAGCGGGAGGGCGGATACGCAGTATTTT TRBV4-2 once TRBD2 TRBJ2-3
CAISAGTNTGELFF TGTGCCATCAGTGCAGGAACGAACACCGGGGAACTGTTTTTT TRBV10-3 . . TRBJ2-2
CATGTGVGELFF TGTGCCACAGGGACAGGGGTCGGGGAGCTGTTTTTT TRBV24-1 . TRBD1 TRBJ2-2
CASRGRSVYEQYF TGTGCCAGCAGGGGCAGGTCGGTCTACGAGCAGTACTTC TRBV6-5 . . TRBJ2-7
CASSQASPTVMNTEAFF TGCGCCAGCAGCCAAGCGAGCCCGACAGTCATGAACACTGAAGCTTTCTTT TRBV4-1 . . TRBJ1-1
CASSQVSGNTEAFF TGTGCCAGCAGCCAAGTATCAGGGAACACTGAAGCTTTCTTT TRBV14 . . TRBJ1-1
CASSIDVRSWQPQHF TGTGCCAGTAGTATAGATGTGAGGTCTTGGCAGCCCCAGCATTTT TRBV19 . . TRBJ1-5
CASSLYPDNYSNQPQHF TGTGCCAGCAGTTTATACCCAGATAACTATAGCAATCAGCCCCAGCATTTT TRBV27 . . TRBJ1-5
CASSLDWTGGTEAFF TGTGCCAGCAGCTTAGATTGGACAGGGGGCACTGAAGCTTTCTTT TRBV11-2 . TRBD1 TRBJ1-1
CASSSLLNTEAFF TGTGCCAGCAGCTCCCTACTGAACACTGAAGCTTTCTTT TRBV11-2 . . TRBJ1-1
CASSSVLAGSYNEQFF TGTGCCAGCAGCTCAGTACTAGCGGGTTCCTACAATGAGCAGTTCTTC TRBV13 . TRBD2 TRBJ2-1
CASSLLAGGYTDTQYF TGTGCCAGCAGCTTACTTGCGGGAGGGTACACAGATACGCAGTATTTT TRBV7-6 . TRBD2 TRBJ2-3
CANPLKRNHYEQYF TGTGCCAACCCTCTCAAGCGGAATCACTACGAGCAGTACTTC TRBV25-1 . . TRBJ2-7
CASSGTSGKAETQYF TGTGCCAGCAGTGGGACTAGCGGGAAGGCAGAGACCCAGTACTTC TRBV6-2/TRBV6-3 . TRBD2 TRBJ2-5
CASSSAERGDTQYF TGTGCCAGCAGCTCCGCCGAACGGGGAGATACGCAGTATTTT TRBV7-9 . . TRBJ2-3
CASTRQNPYEQYF TGCGCCAGCACGCGACAGAACCCCTACGAGCAGTACTTC TRBV5-1 . . TRBJ2-7